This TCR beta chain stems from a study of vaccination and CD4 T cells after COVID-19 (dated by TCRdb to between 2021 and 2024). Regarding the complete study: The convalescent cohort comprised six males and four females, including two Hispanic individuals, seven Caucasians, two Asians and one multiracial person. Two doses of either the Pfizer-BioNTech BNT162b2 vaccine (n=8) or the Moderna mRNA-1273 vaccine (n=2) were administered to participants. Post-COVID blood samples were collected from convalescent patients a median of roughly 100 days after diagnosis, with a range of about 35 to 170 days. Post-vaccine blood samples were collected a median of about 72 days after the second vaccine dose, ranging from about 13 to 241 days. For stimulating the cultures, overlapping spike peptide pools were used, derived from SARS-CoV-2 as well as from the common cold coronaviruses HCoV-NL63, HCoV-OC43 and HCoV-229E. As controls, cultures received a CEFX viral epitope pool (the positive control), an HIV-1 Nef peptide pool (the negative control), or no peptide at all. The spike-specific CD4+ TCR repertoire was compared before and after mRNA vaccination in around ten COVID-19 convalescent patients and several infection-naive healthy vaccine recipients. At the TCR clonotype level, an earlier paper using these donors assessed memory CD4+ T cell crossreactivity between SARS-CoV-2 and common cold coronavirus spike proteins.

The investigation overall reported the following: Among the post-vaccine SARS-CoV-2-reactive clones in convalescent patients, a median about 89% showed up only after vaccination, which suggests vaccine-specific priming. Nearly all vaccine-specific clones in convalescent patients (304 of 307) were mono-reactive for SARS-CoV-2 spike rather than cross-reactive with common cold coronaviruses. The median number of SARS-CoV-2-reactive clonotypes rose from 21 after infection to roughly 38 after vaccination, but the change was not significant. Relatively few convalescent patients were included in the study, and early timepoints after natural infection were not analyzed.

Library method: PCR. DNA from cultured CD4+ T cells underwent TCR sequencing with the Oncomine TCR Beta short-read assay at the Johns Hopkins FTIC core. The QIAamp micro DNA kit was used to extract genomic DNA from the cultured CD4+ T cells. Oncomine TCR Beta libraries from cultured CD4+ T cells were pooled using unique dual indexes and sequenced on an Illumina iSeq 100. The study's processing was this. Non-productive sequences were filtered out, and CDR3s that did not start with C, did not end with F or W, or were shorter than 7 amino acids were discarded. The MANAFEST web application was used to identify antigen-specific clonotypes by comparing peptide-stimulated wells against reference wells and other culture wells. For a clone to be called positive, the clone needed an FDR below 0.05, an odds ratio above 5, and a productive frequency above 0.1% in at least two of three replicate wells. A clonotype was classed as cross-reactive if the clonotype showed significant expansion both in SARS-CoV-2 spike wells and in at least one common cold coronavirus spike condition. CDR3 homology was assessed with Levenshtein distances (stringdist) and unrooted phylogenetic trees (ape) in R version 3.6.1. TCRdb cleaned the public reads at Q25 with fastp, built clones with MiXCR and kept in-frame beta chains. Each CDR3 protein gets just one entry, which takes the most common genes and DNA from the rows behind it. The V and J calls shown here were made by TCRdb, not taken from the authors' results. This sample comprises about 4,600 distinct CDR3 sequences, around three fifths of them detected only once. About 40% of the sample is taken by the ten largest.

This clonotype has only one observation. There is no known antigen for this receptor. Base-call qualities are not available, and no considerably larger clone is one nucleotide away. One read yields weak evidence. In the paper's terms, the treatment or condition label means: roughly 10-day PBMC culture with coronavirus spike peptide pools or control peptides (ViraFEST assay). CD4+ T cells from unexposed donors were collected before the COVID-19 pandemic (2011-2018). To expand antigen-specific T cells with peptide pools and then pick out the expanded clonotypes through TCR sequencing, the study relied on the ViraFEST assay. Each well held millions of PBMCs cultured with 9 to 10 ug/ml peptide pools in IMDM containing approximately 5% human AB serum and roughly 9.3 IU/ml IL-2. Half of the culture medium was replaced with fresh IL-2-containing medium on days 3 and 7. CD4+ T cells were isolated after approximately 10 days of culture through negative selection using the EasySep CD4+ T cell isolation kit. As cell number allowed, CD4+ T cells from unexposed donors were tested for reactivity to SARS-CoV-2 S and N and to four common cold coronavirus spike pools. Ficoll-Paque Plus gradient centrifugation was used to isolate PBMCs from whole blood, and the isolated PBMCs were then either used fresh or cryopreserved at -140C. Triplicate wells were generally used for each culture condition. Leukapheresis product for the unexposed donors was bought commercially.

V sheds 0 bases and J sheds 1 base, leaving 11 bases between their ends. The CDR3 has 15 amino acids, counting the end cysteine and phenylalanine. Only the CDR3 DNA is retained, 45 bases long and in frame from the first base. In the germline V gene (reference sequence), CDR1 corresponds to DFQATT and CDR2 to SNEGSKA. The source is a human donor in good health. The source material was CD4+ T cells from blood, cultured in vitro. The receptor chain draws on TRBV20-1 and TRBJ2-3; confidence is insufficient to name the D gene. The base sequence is TGCAGTGCTAGAGAGTCCCCTTCCGGCACAGATACGCAGTATTTT. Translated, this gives CSARESPSGTDTQYF.